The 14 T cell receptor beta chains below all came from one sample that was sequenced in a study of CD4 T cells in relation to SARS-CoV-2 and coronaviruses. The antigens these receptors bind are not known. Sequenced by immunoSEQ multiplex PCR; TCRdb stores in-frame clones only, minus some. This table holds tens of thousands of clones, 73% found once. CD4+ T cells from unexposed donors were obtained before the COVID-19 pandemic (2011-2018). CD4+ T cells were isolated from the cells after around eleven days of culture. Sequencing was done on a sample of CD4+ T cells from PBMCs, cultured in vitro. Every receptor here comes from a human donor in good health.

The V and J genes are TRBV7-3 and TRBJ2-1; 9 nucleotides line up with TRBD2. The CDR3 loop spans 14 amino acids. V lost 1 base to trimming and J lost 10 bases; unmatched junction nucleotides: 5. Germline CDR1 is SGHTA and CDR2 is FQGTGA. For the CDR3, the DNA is TGTGCCAGCAGCTTAAGTGGGACTAGCTCCGAGCAGTTCTTC. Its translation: CASSLSGTSSEQFF.

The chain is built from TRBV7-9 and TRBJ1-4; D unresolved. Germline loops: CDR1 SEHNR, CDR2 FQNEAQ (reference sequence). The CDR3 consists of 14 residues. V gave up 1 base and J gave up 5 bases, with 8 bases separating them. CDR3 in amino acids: CASSLGSANEKLFF. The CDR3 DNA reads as TGTGCCAGCAGCTTAGGTTCTGCGAATGAAAAACTGTTTTTT. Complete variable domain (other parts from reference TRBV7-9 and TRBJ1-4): DTGVSQNPRHKITKRGQNVTFRCDPISEHNRLYWYRQTLGQGPEFLTYFQNEAQLEKSRLLSDRFSAERPKGSFSTLEIQRTEQGDSAMYLCASSLGSANEKLFFGSGTQLSVL.

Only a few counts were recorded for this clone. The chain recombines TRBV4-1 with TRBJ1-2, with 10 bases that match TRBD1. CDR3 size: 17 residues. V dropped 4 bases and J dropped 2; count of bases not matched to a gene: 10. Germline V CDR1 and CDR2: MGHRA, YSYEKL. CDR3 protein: CASSPKRGQGQNYGYTF. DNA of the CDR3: TGCGCCAGCAGCCCCAAGAGGGGACAGGGGCAGAACTATGGCTACACCTTC.

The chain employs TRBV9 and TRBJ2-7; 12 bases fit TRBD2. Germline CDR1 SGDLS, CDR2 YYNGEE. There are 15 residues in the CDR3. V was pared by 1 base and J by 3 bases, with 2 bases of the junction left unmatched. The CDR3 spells CASSVTSGGNYEQYF. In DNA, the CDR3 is TGTGCCAGCAGCGTAACTAGCGGGGGGAACTACGAGCAGTACTTC.

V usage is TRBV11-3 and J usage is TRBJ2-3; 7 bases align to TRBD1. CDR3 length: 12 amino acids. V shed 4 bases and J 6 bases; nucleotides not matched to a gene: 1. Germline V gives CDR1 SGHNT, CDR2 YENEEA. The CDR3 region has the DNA TGTGCCAGCAGCTCGACAGGGGATACGCAGTATTTT. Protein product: CASSSTGDTQYF.

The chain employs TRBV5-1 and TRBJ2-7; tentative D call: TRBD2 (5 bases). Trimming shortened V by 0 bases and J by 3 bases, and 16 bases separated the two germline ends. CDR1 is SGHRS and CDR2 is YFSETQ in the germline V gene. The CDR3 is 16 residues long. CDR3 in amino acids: CASSLARTDFYYEQYF. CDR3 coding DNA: TGCGCCAGCAGCTTGGCCCGGACGGACTTTTACTACGAGCAGTACTTC.

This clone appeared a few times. In nucleotides, the CDR3 is TGTGCCAGCAGCCTCCTTCCTACGGGAGTTGGCACAGATACGCAGTATTTT. Its protein product is CASSLLPTGVGTDTQYF. The V gene is TRBV3-1 (or the pseudogene TRBV3-2), the J gene TRBJ2-3, with D possibly being TRBD2 (6 bases). Trimming stripped 4 bases from V and 1 base from J, with 18 bases between. The germline CDR1 and CDR2 sequences are LGHDT and YNNKEL (reference sequence). This CDR3 has 17 residues.

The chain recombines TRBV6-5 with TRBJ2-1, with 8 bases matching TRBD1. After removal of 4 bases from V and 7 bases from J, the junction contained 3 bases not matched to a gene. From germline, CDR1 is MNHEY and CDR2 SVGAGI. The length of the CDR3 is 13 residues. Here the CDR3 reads CASSSDRGNEQFF. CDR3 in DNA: TGTGCCAGCAGTTCCGACAGGGGTAATGAGCAGTTCTTC.

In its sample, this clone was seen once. For the CDR3, the DNA is TGTGCCTGGAGGTCGGCAGGGGCCTCCTACGAGCAGTACTTC. This translates into CAWRSAGASYEQYF. The rearrangement uses TRBV30 and TRBJ2-7; tentatively, D is TRBD1 (6 bases). Trimming cost V 3 bases and J 0 bases, with 12 bases left between them. CDR3 length equals 14 residues. Germline CDR1 and CDR2: GTSNPN and SVGIG (reference sequence).

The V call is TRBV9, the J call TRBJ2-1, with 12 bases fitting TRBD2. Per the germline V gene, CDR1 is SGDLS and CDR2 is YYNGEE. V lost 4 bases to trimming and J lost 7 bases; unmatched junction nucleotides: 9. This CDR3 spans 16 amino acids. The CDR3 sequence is CASSPPSGRAPNEQFF. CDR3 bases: TGTGCCAGCAGCCCGCCTAGCGGGAGGGCTCCAAATGAGCAGTTCTTC.

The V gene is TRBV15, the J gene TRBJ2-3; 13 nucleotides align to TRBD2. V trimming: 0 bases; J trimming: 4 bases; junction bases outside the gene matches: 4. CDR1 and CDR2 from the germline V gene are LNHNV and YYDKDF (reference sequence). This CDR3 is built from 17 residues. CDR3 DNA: TGTGCCACCAGCAGAGAGGGACTAGCGGGATTTTCAGATACGCAGTATTTT. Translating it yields CATSREGLAGFSDTQYF.

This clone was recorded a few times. In nucleotides, the CDR3 is TGCGCCAGCAGCTCGGGACTAGCGAGAGGTACAGATACGCAGTATTTT. Translated: CASSSGLARGTDTQYF. The chain carries TRBV5-1 and TRBJ2-3, with 10 bases fitting TRBD2. CDR3 length: 16 residues. In germline, CDR1 is SGHRS, CDR2 YFSETQ. Trimming took 3 bases from V and 3 from J; bases not matched to a gene: 7.

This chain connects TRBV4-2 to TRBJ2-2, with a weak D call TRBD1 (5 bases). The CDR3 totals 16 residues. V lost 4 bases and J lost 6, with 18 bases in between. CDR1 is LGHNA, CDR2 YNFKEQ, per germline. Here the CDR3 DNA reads TGTGCCAGCAGCCTCATGACCAGGGAACTTGCCGGGGAGCTGTTTTTT. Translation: CASSLMTRELAGELFF.

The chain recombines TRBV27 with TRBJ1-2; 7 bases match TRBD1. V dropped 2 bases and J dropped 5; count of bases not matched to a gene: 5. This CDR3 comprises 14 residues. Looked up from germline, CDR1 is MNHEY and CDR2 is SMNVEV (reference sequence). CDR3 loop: CASSLTKTGYGYTF. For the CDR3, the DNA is TGTGCCAGCAGTTTAACCAAGACAGGGTATGGCTACACCTTC.